The 25 T cell receptor beta chains given below trace back to one sample, sequenced in a study of T cells in Graves' hyperthyroidism and ophthalmopathy. RNA transcripts gave rise to amplified TCR beta CDR3 regions. In the first-round RT-PCR of the TCR CDR3, the HTBI primer set was used. TCRdb re-analysed the multiplex PCR reads in MiXCR, keeping a single row per CDR3 protein. The sample carries 600,000 or so distinct CDR3 sequences, under 60% recorded once. The sequenced material came from peripheral blood or thyroid tissue (not recorded which). The receptors shown here come from a woman aged 18-29 years with Graves' hyperthyroidism.

The V call is TRBV7-3, the J call TRBJ1-6; 7 bases align to TRBD1. In germline, CDR1 is SGHTA, CDR2 FQGTGA. This CDR3 spans 14 amino acids. V shed 2 bases and J 9 bases; nucleotides not matched to a gene: 4. The CDR3 loop is CASSLSGGGSPLHF. The CDR3 nucleotides read TGTGCCAGCAGCTTATCAGGGGGTGGTTCACCCCTCCACTTT.

V is TRBV7-6 and J is TRBJ1-1; D not certain. The germline V gene has CDR1 SGHVS and CDR2 FNYEAQ. This CDR3 region has 13 residues. V shed 8 bases and J shed 5 bases, with 15 bases lying between them. The CDR3 bases are TGTGCCAGCCGGAGCGGACTCTGGACTGAAGCTTTCTTT. Its translation: CASRSGLWTEAFF.

In regard to this clonotype: The CDR3 carries no conserved terminal phenylalanine or tryptophan, so it likely arises from a read error. The chain links TRBV2 to TRBJ2-5, with 13 bases identical to TRBD2. The CDR3 length is 14 residues. The J segment lost 8 bases and the V segment lost 5 bases, leaving 5 bases of the junction unmatched. Germline CDR1 SNHLY, CDR2 FYNNEI. CDR3 residues: CASSPRTSGGTQYL. As DNA, the CDR3 is TGTGCCAGCAGTCCCCGGACTAGCGGGGGCACCCAGTACCTC.

At least ten counts were recorded for this clonotype. J is TRBJ1-5 and V is TRBV12-3 or TRBV12-4, with TRBD1 as a possible D gene (6 bases). The CDR3 length is 12 residues. Between the trimmed V and J ends, which lost 6 bases and 9 bases, there was a span of 12 bases. CDR3 protein: CASSTGILPQHF. The CDR3 DNA sequence: TGTGCCAGCAGCACAGGGATCCTGCCCCAGCATTTT.

In DNA, the CDR3 is TGCAGCGAAGACAGGGTTCAGTACTTC. Protein: CSEDRVQYF. The chain combines TRBV29-1 with TRBJ2-7, with 7 bases lining up with TRBD1. The CDR3 length is 9 residues. With V trimmed by 7 bases and J by 10 bases, 4 bases remained unmatched. The germline gives CDR1 SQVTM, CDR2 ANQGSEA.

For this clonotype: One base away lies a much larger clone, so this may be a sequencing read error. The genes are TRBV10-3 and TRBJ1-1; D is uncertain. V gave up 6 bases and J gave up 4 bases, with 9 bases separating them. Germline V gene sequence: CDR1 ENHRY, CDR2 SYGVKD. This CDR3 is 12 amino acids long. The DNA for the CDR3 is TGTGCCATCAGCCTAACCTTCACTGAAGCTTTCTTT. This gives the protein CAISLTFTEAFF.

With respect to this clonotype: The CDR3 does not end in the conserved phenylalanine or tryptophan, so this is likely a read error. The chain is built from TRBV5-1 and TRBJ1-1; no firm D call. The CDR3 contains 14 residues. Germline-derived CDR1 and CDR2 are SGHRS and YFSETQ. V was clipped by 0 bases and J by 1 base, with 7 bases between them. The CDR3 is CASSLDSGNTEAFL. The DNA for the CDR3 is TGCGCCAGCAGCTTGGACTCGGGGAACACTGAAGCTTTCCTT.

This clonotype was observed at least ten times. The CDR3, as DNA: TGTGCCACCAGCAGACAGGGCCCTGGCAATCAGCCCCAGCATTTT. Translation gives CATSRQGPGNQPQHF. V and J are TRBV15 and TRBJ1-5; D may be TRBD1 (5 bases). Trimming removed 2 bases at V and 2 bases at J, with 10 bases between. In germline, CDR1 is LNHNV, CDR2 YYDKDF (reference sequence). This CDR3 spans 15 amino acids.

The rearrangement links TRBV15 to TRBJ1-6; TRBD1 aligns across 8 bases. There are 15 residues in the CDR3. Germline-derived CDR1 and CDR2 are LNHNV and YYDKDF (reference sequence). The junction had 5 bases not matched to a gene; V was cut back by 0 bases and J by 10 bases. The CDR3 region has the DNA TGTGCCACCAGCAGAGATGTGACAGGGGTATCACCCCTCCACTTT. It yields the protein CATSRDVTGVSPLHF.

Only one count was recorded for this clonotype. The rearrangement joins TRBV2 to TRBJ1-3; tentatively, D is TRBD1 (5 bases). The ends were cut back, 5 bases at V and 4 bases at J, with 18 bases in the middle. The CDR3 is 16 residues long. Germline CDR1 is SNHLY and CDR2 is FYNNEI. For the CDR3, the DNA is TGTGCCAGCAGTTTGGGCTTTGGGGCGCGAGGAAACACCATATATTTT. This translates into CASSLGFGARGNTIYF.

This clonotype has at least ten counts. This chain connects TRBV24-1 to TRBJ2-6; D not resolved. The germline V and J ends were trimmed by 4 bases and 0 bases, with 6 bases remaining between them. CDR1 and CDR2 from the germline V gene are KGHDR and SFDVKD. The CDR3 covers 15 residues. The CDR3 reads CATSDGYSGANVLTF. The CDR3 DNA is TGTGCCACCAGTGACGGTTACTCTGGGGCCAACGTCCTGACTTTC.

This clonotype was observed many times. The chain combines TRBV2 with TRBJ1-5, with TRBD1 as a possible D gene (5 bases). Trimming took 6 bases from V and 7 from J, leaving 13 bases between them. The CDR3 has 13 residues. Looked up from germline, CDR1 is SNHLY and CDR2 is FYNNEI. CDR3 region: CASRRGGDQPQHF. In DNA form, the CDR3 reads TGTGCCAGCAGGAGGGGCGGGGACCAGCCCCAGCATTTT.

J is TRBJ2-2 and V is TRBV7-9, with no clear D. This CDR3 is 13 amino acids long. With 1 base removed from V and 7 bases from J, the gap between germline ends came to 7 bases. CDR1 is SEHNR, CDR2 FQNEAQ, per germline (reference sequence). The CDR3 here is CASSLGASGELFF. The DNA of the CDR3 is TGTGCCAGCAGCTTAGGGGCTAGCGGGGAGCTGTTTTTT. The whole variable domain, remainder taken from reference TRBV7-9 and TRBJ2-2, is DTGVSQNPRHKITKRGQNVTFRCDPISEHNRLYWYRQTLGQGPEFLTYFQNEAQLEKSRLLSDRFSAERPKGSFSTLEIQRTEQGDSAMYLCASSLGASGELFFGEGSRLTVL.

The V call is TRBV12-3 or TRBV12-4, the J call TRBJ2-7; D ambiguous. The CDR3 runs to 12 residues. Trimming shortened V by 7 bases and J by 6 bases, and 13 bases separated the two germline ends. The CDR3 loop is CASNPGGLEQYF. CDR3 coding DNA: TGTGCCAGCAATCCAGGTGGGCTCGAGCAGTACTTC.

The rearrangement joins TRBV29-1 to TRBJ2-7; tentative D call: TRBD1 (5 bases). Per the germline V gene, CDR1 is SQVTM and CDR2 is ANQGSEA. The CDR3 runs 15 residues. With 7 bases removed from V and 7 bases from J, the gap between germline ends came to 26 bases. The CDR3 DNA is TGCAGCGCCATAGGCCAGGGTTCCCCGTACAATGAGCAGTACTTC. Residues: CSAIGQGSPYNEQYF.

In regard to this clonotype: This may arise from a read error, as a much more abundant clone is one base away. The chain recombines TRBV9 with TRBJ1-6; D uncertain. The CDR3 is 15 amino acids. From germline, CDR1 is SGDLS and CDR2 YYNGEE. Trimming cost V 2 bases and J 10 bases, with 16 bases left between them. This chain's CDR3 is CASSVRPEVASPLHF. CDR3 DNA: TGTGCCAGCAGCGTCCGACCAGAAGTAGCATCACCCCTCCACTTT.

The chain couples TRBV11-1 to TRBJ2-3; the D is unclear. This CDR3 region has 15 residues. Trimming left V 1 base short and J 7 bases short, with 15 bases between. CDR1 is SGHAT and CDR2 is FQDESV in the germline V gene (reference sequence). For the CDR3, the DNA is TGTGCCAGCAGCTTAGAGGGTCCATCGGTGAATACGCAGTATTTT. This sequence encodes CASSLEGPSVNTQYF.

A word on this clonotype: Possible read error: a much larger clone is one base away. This chain links TRBV7-3 with TRBJ1-1; D remains unclear. The ends were cut back, 9 bases at V and 2 bases at J, with 10 bases in the middle. The germline V gene encodes CDR1 SGHTA and CDR2 FQGTGA. CDR3 size: 12 residues. The CDR3 sequence: CARSTYNTEAFF. CDR3 coding DNA: TGTGCCAGAAGCACCTACAACACTGAAGCTTTCTTT.

This clonotype was picked up a small number of times. This chain links TRBV12-3 or TRBV12-4 with TRBJ2-5; no clear D gene. V lost 7 bases, J lost 5 bases, and 11 bases lay in between. The CDR3 is 12 amino acids. The CDR3 is CASKVSGETQYF. The CDR3 coding sequence is TGTGCCAGCAAGGTCTCGGGCGAGACCCAGTACTTC.

This sequence joins TRBV7-4 and TRBJ2-7; perhaps TRBD2 as D (7 bases). The CDR3 length is 15 residues. V was pared by 5 bases and J by 4 bases, with 18 bases between. The germline gives CDR1 SGHVT, CDR2 SQSDAQ. The CDR3 loop reads CASSPAGGQAYEQYF. The CDR3, as DNA: TGTGCCAGCAGCCCGGCCGGGGGGCAGGCTTACGAGCAGTACTTC.

The chain combines TRBV20-1 with TRBJ2-5; 9 nucleotides line up with TRBD2. The length of the CDR3 is 13 residues. Germline V lookup: CDR1 DFQATT, CDR2 SNEGSKA (reference sequence). The V and J ends lost 6 bases and 6 bases, in that order; junction bases with no gene match: 8. CDR3 sequence: CSAQGSGRKTQYF. CDR3 nucleotide sequence: TGCAGTGCCCAGGGTAGCGGGAGAAAGACCCAGTACTTC.

The gene calls are TRBV25-1 and TRBJ1-1, with 10 bases fitting TRBD1. From germline, CDR1 is MGHDK and CDR2 SYGVNS. CDR3 length: 15 residues. With 5 bases clipped from V and 7 bases from J, the junction kept 10 bases outside the gene matches. The CDR3 reads CASSYSPDRGFEAFF. The CDR3, as DNA: TGTGCCAGCAGTTACTCCCCGGACAGGGGGTTTGAAGCTTTCTTT.

The CDR3 nucleotides are TGTGCCAGCAGCCACTCGGGGGGACAGGCGCCTTTTATGAACACTGAAGCTTTCTTT. It encodes CASSHSGGQAPFMNTEAFF. This chain joins TRBV7-3 and TRBJ1-1, with 8 bases fitting TRBD1. The ends lost 5 bases at V and 0 bases at J; junction bases unmatched: 17. CDR1 is SGHTA, CDR2 FQGTGA, per germline. The CDR3 is made up of 19 amino acids. Together with reference TRBV7-3 and TRBJ1-1, the CDR3 gives the full variable domain: GAGVSQTPSNKVTEKGKYVELRCDPISGHTALYWYRQSLGQGPEFLIYFQGTGAADDSGLPNDRFFAVRPEGSVSTLKIQRTERGDSAVYLCASSHSGGQAPFMNTEAFFGQGTRLTVV.

This chain uses TRBV7-8 with TRBJ2-5; 12 nucleotides line up with TRBD2. Germline-derived CDR1 and CDR2 are SGHVS and FQNEAQ. The V gene end was trimmed by 1 base and the J gene end by 4 bases; junction bases not matched to a gene: 10. This CDR3 has 18 residues. DNA for the CDR3: TGTGCCAGCAGCTTAGGTCCTAGCGGGAGGGCCCGGGGAGAGACCCAGTACTTC. It translates to CASSLGPSGRARGETQYF.

This clonotype was counted ten times or more. The gene calls are TRBV7-9 and TRBJ2-7, with 9 bases identical to TRBD2. V gave up 4 bases and J gave up 2 bases; unmatched junction bases: 3. The CDR3 is 14 residues long. Germline CDR1 and CDR2: SEHNR and FQNEAQ (reference sequence). The CDR3 here is CASSSSGTTYEQYF. The CDR3 DNA reads as TGTGCCAGCAGCTCTAGCGGGACCACCTACGAGCAGTACTTC. The full variable domain, its missing parts supplied by reference TRBV7-9 and TRBJ2-7, is DTGVSQNPRHKITKRGQNVTFRCDPISEHNRLYWYRQTLGQGPEFLTYFQNEAQLEKSRLLSDRFSAERPKGSFSTLEIQRTEQGDSAMYLCASSSSGTTYEQYFGPGTRLTVT.